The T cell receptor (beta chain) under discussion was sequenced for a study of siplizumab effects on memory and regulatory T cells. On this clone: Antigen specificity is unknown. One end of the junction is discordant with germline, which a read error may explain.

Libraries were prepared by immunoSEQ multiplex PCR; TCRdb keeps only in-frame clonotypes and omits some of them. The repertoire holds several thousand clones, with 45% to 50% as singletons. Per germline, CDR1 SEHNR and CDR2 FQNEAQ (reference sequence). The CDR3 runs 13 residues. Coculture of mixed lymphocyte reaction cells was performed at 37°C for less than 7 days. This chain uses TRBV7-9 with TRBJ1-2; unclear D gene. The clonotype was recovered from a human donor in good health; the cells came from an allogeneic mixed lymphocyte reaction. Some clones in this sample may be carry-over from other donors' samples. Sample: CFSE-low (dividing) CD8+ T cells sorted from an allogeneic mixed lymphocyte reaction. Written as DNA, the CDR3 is TGTGCCAGCAGCTTAGAACCCGGCGTTCATAGCGCCTTC. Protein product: CASSLEPGVHSAF.